One TCR beta chain is described in this entry. One end of the junction is discordant with germline, which a read error may explain. This entry belongs to a study of tumor and adjacent non-tumor tissue in lung cancer. Study-level information: There were 11 to 12 adenocarcinoma, a couple of squamous cell carcinoma and 1 small cell lung cancer cases. Aged about 31 to 80 years, patients included nine to ten men and 4 to 6 women with stage I to III disease.

From germline, CDR1 is SGHNT and CDR2 YENEEA. This CDR3 is built from 13 residues. No cell sorting was done before RNA was extracted from the tissue. This non-tumor lung sample came from over 3 cm beyond the tumor edge. TCRbeta libraries were built with three rounds of nested PCR, modified from ARM-PCR. TCRdb re-called the multiplex PCR reads with MiXCR, one entry per CDR3 protein. The repertoire has about 76,000 distinct CDR3 sequences, 65% to 85% of them found once; the top ten carry around half. The chain combines TRBV11-3 with TRBJ2-7, with unresolved D. This TCR was recovered from a man in his fifties or sixties with non-small cell lung cancer. The sequenced material came from distant non-tumor lung tissue. CDR3 in amino acids: CASSYGLTYEPYF. The DNA for the CDR3 is TGTGCCAGCAGCTACGGGCTGACCTACGAGCCGTACTTC.